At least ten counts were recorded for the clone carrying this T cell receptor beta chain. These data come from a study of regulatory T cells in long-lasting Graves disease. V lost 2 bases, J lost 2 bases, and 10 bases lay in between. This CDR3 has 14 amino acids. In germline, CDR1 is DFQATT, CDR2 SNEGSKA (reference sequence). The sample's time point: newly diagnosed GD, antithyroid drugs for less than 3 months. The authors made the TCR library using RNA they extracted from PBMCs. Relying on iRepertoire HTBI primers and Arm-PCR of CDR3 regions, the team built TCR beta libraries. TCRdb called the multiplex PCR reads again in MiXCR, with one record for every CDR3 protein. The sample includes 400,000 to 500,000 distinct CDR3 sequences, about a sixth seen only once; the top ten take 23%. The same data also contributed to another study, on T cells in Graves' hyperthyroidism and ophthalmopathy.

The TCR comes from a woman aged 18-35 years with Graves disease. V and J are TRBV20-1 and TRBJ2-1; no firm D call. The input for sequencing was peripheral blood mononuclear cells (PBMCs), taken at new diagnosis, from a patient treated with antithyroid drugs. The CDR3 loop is CSARRQKAYNEQFF. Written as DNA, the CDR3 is TGCAGTGCTAGACGCCAGAAAGCCTACAATGAGCAGTTCTTC.